Below are 22 T cell receptor beta chains sequenced from a single sample in a study of CD8+ T cells in alopecia areata. Treatment meaning: oral pan-JAK inhibitor, 5-10 mg twice daily. Extracted RNA was reverse transcribed, and the resulting cDNA served as sequencing template. Method: immunoSEQ multiplex PCR; TCRdb's copy keeps in-frame clones and lacks some. The sample has roughly 98,000 clones; more than 55% are singletons. Sequenced material: CD8+ T cells sorted from blood, taken at week 4, from a patient treated with tofacitinib. These receptor sequences come from a human donor with alopecia areata.

J is TRBJ2-1 and V is TRBV9; TRBD2 matches at 11 bases. The CDR3 contains 15 residues. J gave up 6 bases and V 0 bases, and 2 bases lay outside the gene matches. Germline V lookup: CDR1 SGDLS, CDR2 YYNGEE. The CDR3 protein is CASSVASGGSNEQFF. DNA of the CDR3: TGTGCCAGCAGCGTAGCTAGCGGGGGGTCCAATGAGCAGTTCTTC.

This clone showed up just once. This rearrangement joins TRBV5-1 to TRBJ2-3, with 9 nucleotides matching TRBD1. This CDR3 region has 13 residues. In germline, CDR1 is SGHRS, CDR2 YFSETQ. Trimming removed 4 bases from V and 9 bases from J; junction bases left unmatched: 6. In nucleotides, the CDR3 is TGCGCCAGCAGCCAGGACAGGGGCTGGACGCAGTATTTT. As protein: CASSQDRGWTQYF.

V gene TRBV5-1 combines with J gene TRBJ1-5; no reliable D call. Germline lookup yields CDR1 SGHRS and CDR2 YFSETQ. V gave up 0 bases and J gave up 1 base, with 5 bases separating them. This CDR3 is 14 amino acids long. The CDR3 coding sequence is TGCGCCAGCAGCTTGGGGCACAGCAATCAGCCCCAGCATTTT. This sequence encodes CASSLGHSNQPQHF.

Remarks on this clone: Germline and junction disagree at one end, which may indicate a read error. This chain joins TRBV11-2 and TRBJ2-4; 7 bases agree with TRBD2. The length of the CDR3 is 13 residues. Per germline, CDR1 SGHAT and CDR2 FQNNGV. The CDR3 is CASSRGGLNIRYF. The DNA for the CDR3 is TGTGCCAGCAGCCGCGGGGGATTGAACATTCGGTACTTC.

The chain couples TRBV2 to TRBJ1-2; D not resolved. There are 13 residues in the CDR3. V was trimmed by 1 base and J by 7 bases, leaving 10 bases between them. From germline, CDR1 is SNHLY and CDR2 FYNNEI. The chain's CDR3 is CASSEEPSPGYTF. CDR3 sequence (DNA): TGTGCCAGCAGTGAAGAACCCTCCCCTGGCTACACCTTC.

The rearrangement links TRBV7-4 to TRBJ2-3; 11 nucleotides line up with TRBD1. Germline lookup yields CDR1 SGHVT and CDR2 SQSDAQ. The CDR3 consists of 17 residues. V lost 5 bases and J lost 1; bases outside the gene matches: 8. The CDR3 sequence is CASSLGQGASGTDTQYF. The CDR3 nucleotides are TGTGCCAGCAGCCTTGGACAGGGGGCGTCTGGCACAGATACGCAGTATTTT.

The chain links TRBV19 to TRBJ2-3; possible D gene TRBD1, 5 bases. The CDR3 spans 12 residues. Trimming took 7 bases from V and 6 from J, leaving 11 bases between them. The germline gives CDR1 LNHDA, CDR2 SQIVND (reference sequence). Here the CDR3 reads CASNLGPDTQYF. The CDR3 bases are TGTGCCAGTAATCTGGGGCCGGATACGCAGTATTTT.

This clone was recorded many times. This chain links TRBV5-5 with TRBJ2-1; D is unclear. The CDR3 is 15 residues long. CDR1 SGHKS and CDR2 YYEKEE come from the germline V gene (reference sequence). Trimming stripped 2 bases from V and 5 bases from J, with 14 bases between. In nucleotides, the CDR3 is TGTGCCAGCAGCTTACCGGGTAGTAAAGACAATGAGCAGTTCTTC. Protein product: CASSLPGSKDNEQFF.

The chain links TRBV19 to TRBJ1-2, with 7 bases aligning to TRBD1. Looked up from germline, CDR1 is LNHDA and CDR2 is SQIVND (reference sequence). J gave up 7 bases and V 5 bases, and 10 bases lay outside the gene matches. The CDR3 runs 14 residues. The CDR3 here is CASSSEGAVGGYTF. In nucleotides, the CDR3 is TGTGCCAGTAGTTCGGAGGGGGCAGTTGGTGGCTACACCTTC.

The V gene is TRBV6-4, the J gene TRBJ2-2, with a tentative D call TRBD1 (6 bases). Trimming pared 3 bases from V and 6 bases from J, leaving 11 bases between. Germline lookup yields CDR1 MRHNA and CDR2 SNTAGT. The CDR3 contains 14 residues. CDR3 in amino acids: CASSDGSGAGELFF. DNA for the CDR3: TGTGCCAGCAGTGATGGGTCAGGGGCCGGGGAGCTGTTTTTT.

This chain connects TRBV4-3 to TRBJ2-1, with 7 bases that match TRBD2. Per the germline V gene, CDR1 is LGHNA and CDR2 is YSLEER. With 4 bases clipped from V and 7 bases from J, the junction kept 10 bases outside the gene matches. The CDR3 loop spans 15 amino acids. The CDR3 region has the DNA TGCGCCAGCAGCCGCGGCCTAGCGGTTGTGAATGAGCAGTTCTTC. Protein sequence: CASSRGLAVVNEQFF.

The V and J genes are TRBV30 and TRBJ2-7, with D tentatively TRBD1 (6 bases). CDR1 is GTSNPN, CDR2 SVGIG, per germline (reference sequence). V was cut by 3 bases and J by 9 bases, with 27 bases left in between. The CDR3 is 16 amino acids. CDR3 loop: CAWSPNGGGVGWGQYF. As DNA, the CDR3 is TGTGCCTGGAGCCCGAATGGTGGGGGCGTGGGCTGGGGGCAGTACTTC.

The table lists this clone with a few counts. The chain recombines TRBV27 with TRBJ1-5; D possibly corresponds to TRBD1 (5 bases). Trimming took 1 base from V and 1 from J, leaving 11 bases between them. CDR3 size: 16 residues. The V gene's germline CDR1 is MNHEY and CDR2 SMNVEV (reference sequence). The CDR3 here is CASSLWGSPSNQPQHF. As DNA, the CDR3 is TGTGCCAGCAGTTTATGGGGCAGCCCGAGCAATCAGCCCCAGCATTTT.

The chain has TRBV7-6 and TRBJ1-2; 8 bases fit TRBD1. This CDR3 has 15 amino acids. Germline assignment: CDR1 SGHVS and CDR2 FNYEAQ. V lost 2 bases to trimming and J lost 6 bases; unmatched junction nucleotides: 8. The CDR3 DNA sequence: TGTGCCAGCAGCTTAAAGGCAGGGGGCGCGAATGGCTACACCTTC. It specifies CASSLKAGGANGYTF.

This clone was seen just once. The chain uses TRBV7-2 and TRBJ2-3; no reliable D call. Trimming pared 2 bases from V and 3 bases from J, leaving 15 bases between. This CDR3 has 16 residues. CDR1 and CDR2 from the germline V gene are SGHTA and FQGNSA. CDR3 protein: CASSLFPDSVTDTQYF. As DNA, the CDR3 is TGTGCCAGCAGCTTATTCCCCGACTCTGTGACAGATACGCAGTATTTT.

The V gene is TRBV28, the J gene TRBJ2-7, with D unresolved. Trimming cost V 11 bases and J 2 bases, with 13 bases left between them. Germline CDR1 reads MDHEN; CDR2 reads SYDVKM. The CDR3 has 12 residues. The CDR3 protein is CAASEGPYEQYF. The CDR3 region has the DNA TGTGCCGCCTCAGAAGGACCCTACGAGCAGTACTTC.

The CDR3 here is CASSPGTNNQPQHF. In DNA, the CDR3 is TGTGCCAGCAGTCCCGGGACAAACAATCAGCCCCAGCATTTT. V and J are TRBV27 and TRBJ1-5; perhaps TRBD1 as D (6 bases). The CDR3 extends over 14 amino acids. Trimming removed 5 bases from V and 3 bases from J, with 11 bases in between. Germline V gene sequence: CDR1 MNHEY, CDR2 SMNVEV (reference sequence).

This clone was observed a handful of times. The chain employs TRBV7-9 and TRBJ1-2, with TRBD1 matching over 7 bases. Germline CDR1 is SEHNR and CDR2 is FQNEAQ (reference sequence). The CDR3 is made up of 15 amino acids. Losses at the gene ends were 5 bases for V and 4 bases for J; bases not matched to a gene: 10. The CDR3, as DNA: TGTGCCAGCAGCAGCCAGGGGACAGAGCTCTATGGCTACACCTTC. This gives the protein CASSSQGTELYGYTF.

This clone has just one count. The chain recombines TRBV6-5 with TRBJ2-7, with D tentatively TRBD1 (6 bases). The CDR3 sequence is 13 residues long. V was cut by 5 bases and J by 1 base, with 9 bases left in between. From germline, CDR1 is MNHEY and CDR2 SVGAGI. CDR3 residues: CASSLQGSYEQYF. The CDR3 DNA sequence: TGTGCCAGCAGTCTACAGGGTTCCTACGAGCAGTACTTC.

This clone was seen a handful of times. The CDR3 sequence: CASSEGTGPYNEQFF. The CDR3 bases are TGTGCCAGCAGCGAAGGGACAGGTCCCTACAATGAGCAGTTCTTC. This rearrangement joins TRBV7-7 to TRBJ2-1, with 8 bases aligning to TRBD1. The junction had 5 bases not matched to a gene; V was cut back by 5 bases and J by 2 bases. Germline lookup yields CDR1 SSHAT and CDR2 FNYEAQ (reference sequence). The CDR3 extends over 15 amino acids. Full variable domain (rest looked up from reference TRBV7-7 and TRBJ2-1): GAGVSQSPRYKVTKRGQDVTLRCDPISSHATLYWYQQALGQGPEFLTYFNYEAQPDKSGLPSDRFSAERPEGSISTLTIQRTEQRDSAMYRCASSEGTGPYNEQFFGPGTRLTVL.

The chain carries TRBV7-2 and TRBJ2-3, with 9 bases aligning to TRBD2. CDR3 length: 16 residues. Trimming at V came to 1 base and at J to 2 bases, leaving 4 bases not matched to a gene. The germline V gene has CDR1 SGHTA and CDR2 FQGNSA. DNA for the CDR3: TGTGCCAGCAGCTTAGAGATAGCGGGGGCCACAGATACGCAGTATTTT. It is translated as CASSLEIAGATDTQYF.

Only a few counts were recorded for this clone. This chain connects TRBV29-1 to TRBJ1-2; D unclear. Per germline, CDR1 SQVTM and CDR2 ANQGSEA. Trimming took off 4 bases at V and 2 bases at J, with 11 bases between the two ends. This CDR3 contains 13 residues. DNA for the CDR3: TGCAGCGTTGTCTTGGACGCCAACTATGGCTACACCTTC. Protein sequence: CSVVLDANYGYTF.